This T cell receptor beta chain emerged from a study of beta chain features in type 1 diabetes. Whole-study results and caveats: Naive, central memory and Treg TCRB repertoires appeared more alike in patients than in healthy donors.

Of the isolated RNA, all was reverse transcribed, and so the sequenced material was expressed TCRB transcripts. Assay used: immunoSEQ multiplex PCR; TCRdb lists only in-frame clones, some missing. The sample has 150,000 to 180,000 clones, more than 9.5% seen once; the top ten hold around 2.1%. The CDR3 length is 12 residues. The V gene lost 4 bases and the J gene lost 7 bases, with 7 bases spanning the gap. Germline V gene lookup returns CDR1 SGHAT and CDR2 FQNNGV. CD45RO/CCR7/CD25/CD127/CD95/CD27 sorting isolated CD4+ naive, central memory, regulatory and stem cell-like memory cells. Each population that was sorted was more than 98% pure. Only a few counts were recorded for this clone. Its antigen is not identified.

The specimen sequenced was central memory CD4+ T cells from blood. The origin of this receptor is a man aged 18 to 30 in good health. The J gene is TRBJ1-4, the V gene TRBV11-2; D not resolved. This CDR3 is CASSSPGEKLFF. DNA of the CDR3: TGTGCCAGCAGCTCCCCGGGTGAAAAACTGTTTTTT. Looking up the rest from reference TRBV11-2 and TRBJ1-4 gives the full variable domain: EAGVAQSPRYKIIEKRQSVAFWCNPISGHATLYWYQQILGQGPKLLIQFQNNGVVDDSQLPKDRFSAERLKGVDSTLKIQPAKLEDSAVYLCASSSPGEKLFFGSGTQLSVL.